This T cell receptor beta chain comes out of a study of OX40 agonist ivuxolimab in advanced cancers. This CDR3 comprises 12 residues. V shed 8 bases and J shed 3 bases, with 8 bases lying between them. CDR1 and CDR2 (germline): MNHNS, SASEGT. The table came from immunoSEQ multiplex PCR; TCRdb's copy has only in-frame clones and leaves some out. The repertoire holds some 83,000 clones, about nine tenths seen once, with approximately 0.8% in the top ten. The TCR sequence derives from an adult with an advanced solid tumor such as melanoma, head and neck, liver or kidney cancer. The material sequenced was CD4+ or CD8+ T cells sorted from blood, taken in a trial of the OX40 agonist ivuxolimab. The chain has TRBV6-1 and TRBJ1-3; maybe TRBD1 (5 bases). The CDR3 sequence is CASVTGGNTIYF. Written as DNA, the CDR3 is TGTGCCAGCGTAACAGGTGGAAACACCATATATTTT.